This TCR beta chain was recovered during a study of long-term antiretroviral therapy in people with HIV. Broader study findings: Controls had broader CDR3 length ranges than HIV repertoires did. The study collected blood between about 2003 and 2018, possibly under older ART regimens.

To note about this clone: Its antigen is unknown.

The immunoSEQ assay was v3.0, run at survey level. Only in-frame clones appear in the TCRdb table, and some are missing; sequencing was by immunoSEQ multiplex PCR. The repertoire includes about 20,000 clones, around 90% of them detected once, and 3.5% to 5% sits in the top ten. The TCR sequence derives from a man aged 18 to 35 with HIV. Sequenced material: unsorted PBMCs, taken 2.1 years after starting antiretroviral therapy.

The CDR3 nucleotides are TGTGCCAGCAGCTTAGAGGGCCGCAGACTCGGACTAGCTCGGGAGCAGTACTTC. This encodes CASSLEGRRLGLAREQYF. The chain couples TRBV11-1 to TRBJ2-7; TRBD2 agrees at 8 bases. The CDR3 runs 18 residues. The germline gives CDR1 SGHAT, CDR2 FQDESV (reference sequence). V shed 1 base and J 7 bases; nucleotides not matched to a gene: 18.